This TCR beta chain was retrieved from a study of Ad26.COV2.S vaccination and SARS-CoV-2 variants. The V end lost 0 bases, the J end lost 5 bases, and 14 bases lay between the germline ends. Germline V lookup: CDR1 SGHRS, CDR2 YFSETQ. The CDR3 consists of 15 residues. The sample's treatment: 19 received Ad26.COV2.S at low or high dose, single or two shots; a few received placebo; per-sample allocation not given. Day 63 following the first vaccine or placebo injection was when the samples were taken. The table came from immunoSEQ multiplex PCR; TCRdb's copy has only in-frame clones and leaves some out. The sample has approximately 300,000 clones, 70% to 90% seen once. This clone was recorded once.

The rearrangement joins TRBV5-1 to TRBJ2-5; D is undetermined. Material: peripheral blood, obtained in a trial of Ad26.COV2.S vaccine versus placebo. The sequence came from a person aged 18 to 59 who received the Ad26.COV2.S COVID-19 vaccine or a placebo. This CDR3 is CASSLGAKLPETQYF. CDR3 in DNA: TGCGCCAGCAGCTTGGGAGCCAAACTGCCGGAGACCCAGTACTTC.